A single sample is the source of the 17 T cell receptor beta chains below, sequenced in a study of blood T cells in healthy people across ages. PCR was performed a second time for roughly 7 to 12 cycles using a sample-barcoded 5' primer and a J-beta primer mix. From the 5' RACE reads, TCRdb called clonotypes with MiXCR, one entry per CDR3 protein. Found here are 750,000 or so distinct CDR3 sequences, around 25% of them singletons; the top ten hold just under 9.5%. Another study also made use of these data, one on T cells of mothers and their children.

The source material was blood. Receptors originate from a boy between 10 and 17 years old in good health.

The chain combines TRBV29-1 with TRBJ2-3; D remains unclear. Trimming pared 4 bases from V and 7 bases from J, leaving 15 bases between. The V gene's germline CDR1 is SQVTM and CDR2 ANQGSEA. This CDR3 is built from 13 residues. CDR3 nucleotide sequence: TGCAGCGTTGCTGGGAAACACACTTATACGCAGTATTTT. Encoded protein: CSVAGKHTYTQYF.

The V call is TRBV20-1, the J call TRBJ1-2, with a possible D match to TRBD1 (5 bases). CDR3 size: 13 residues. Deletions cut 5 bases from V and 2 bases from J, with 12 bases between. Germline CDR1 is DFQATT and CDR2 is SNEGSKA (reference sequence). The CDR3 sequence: CSAYGTDNYGYTF. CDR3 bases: TGCAGTGCTTACGGGACTGACAACTATGGCTACACCTTC.

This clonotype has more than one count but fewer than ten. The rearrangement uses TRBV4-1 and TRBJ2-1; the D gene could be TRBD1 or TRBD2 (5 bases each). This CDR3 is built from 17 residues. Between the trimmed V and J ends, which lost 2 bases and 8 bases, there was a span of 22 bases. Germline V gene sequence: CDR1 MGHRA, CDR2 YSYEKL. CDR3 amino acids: CASSQSSGTKDLDEQFF. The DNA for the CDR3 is TGCGCCAGCAGCCAATCTTCCGGGACGAAGGATCTGGATGAGCAGTTCTTC.

CDR3 nucleotide sequence: TGCAGTGCCCGAGATATGGACAGGGGGCTCAATGAGCAGTTCTTC. Its protein product is CSARDMDRGLNEQFF. The rearrangement joins TRBV20-1 to TRBJ2-1; 11 bases are shared with TRBD1. V lost 6 bases and J lost 6; bases outside the gene matches: 10. Germline CDR1 DFQATT, CDR2 SNEGSKA (reference sequence). The CDR3 has 15 residues.

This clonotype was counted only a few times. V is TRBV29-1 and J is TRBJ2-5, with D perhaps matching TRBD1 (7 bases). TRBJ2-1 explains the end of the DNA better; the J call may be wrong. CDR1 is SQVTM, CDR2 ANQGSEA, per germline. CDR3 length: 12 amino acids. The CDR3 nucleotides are TGCAGCGTAAGGAGGGACAGCAATGAGCAGTTCTTC. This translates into CSVRRDSNEQFF.

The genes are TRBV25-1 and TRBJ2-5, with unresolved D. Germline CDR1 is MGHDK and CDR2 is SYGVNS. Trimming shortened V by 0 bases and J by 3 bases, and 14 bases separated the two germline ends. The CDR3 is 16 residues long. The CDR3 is CASSEYRSSVKETQYF. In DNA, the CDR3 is TGTGCCAGCAGTGAATATAGATCGTCAGTAAAAGAGACCCAGTACTTC.

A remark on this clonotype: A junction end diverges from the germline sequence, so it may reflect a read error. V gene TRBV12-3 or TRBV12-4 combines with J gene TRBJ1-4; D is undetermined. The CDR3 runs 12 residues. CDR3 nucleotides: TGTGCCAGCAGCCGCGGCCCTGAGGTTAGGGTTTTT. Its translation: CASSRGPEVRVF.

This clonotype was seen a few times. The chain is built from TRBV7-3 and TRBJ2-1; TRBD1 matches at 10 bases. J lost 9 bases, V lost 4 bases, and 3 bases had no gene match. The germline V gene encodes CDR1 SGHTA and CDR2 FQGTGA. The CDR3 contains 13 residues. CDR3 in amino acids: CASSSTGGSEQFF. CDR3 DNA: TGTGCCAGCAGCTCGACAGGGGGCAGTGAGCAGTTCTTC.

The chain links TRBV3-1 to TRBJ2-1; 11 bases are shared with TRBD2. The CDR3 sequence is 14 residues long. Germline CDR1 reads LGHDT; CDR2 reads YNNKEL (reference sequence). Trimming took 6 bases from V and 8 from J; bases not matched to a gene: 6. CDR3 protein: CASRPRLAGYEQFF. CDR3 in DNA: TGTGCCAGCAGACCCCGACTAGCGGGATATGAGCAGTTCTTC.

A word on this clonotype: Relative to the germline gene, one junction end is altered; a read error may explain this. CDR3 sequence: CSARPGLAGPTYTQYF. CDR3 in DNA: TGCAGTGCTAGACCCGGACTAGCGGGACCCACATATACGCAGTATTTT. The chain uses TRBV20-1 and TRBJ2-3; TRBD2 aligns across 12 bases. Germline CDR1 and CDR2: DFQATT and SNEGSKA (reference sequence). The CDR3 runs 16 residues.

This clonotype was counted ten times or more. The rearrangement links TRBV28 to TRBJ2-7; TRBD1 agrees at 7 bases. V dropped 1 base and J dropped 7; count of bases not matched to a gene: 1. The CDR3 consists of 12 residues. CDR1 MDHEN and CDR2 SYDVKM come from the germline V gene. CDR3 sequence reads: CASSLSGGEQYF. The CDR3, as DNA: TGTGCCAGCAGTTTATCAGGGGGAGAGCAGTACTTC.

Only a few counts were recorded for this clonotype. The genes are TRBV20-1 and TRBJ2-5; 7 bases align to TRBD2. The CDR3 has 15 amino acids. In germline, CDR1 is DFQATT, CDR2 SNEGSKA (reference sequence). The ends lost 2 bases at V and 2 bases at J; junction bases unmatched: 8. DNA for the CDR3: TGCAGTGCTAGACCGGGACTACTGACACAAGAGACCCAGTACTTC. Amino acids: CSARPGLLTQETQYF.

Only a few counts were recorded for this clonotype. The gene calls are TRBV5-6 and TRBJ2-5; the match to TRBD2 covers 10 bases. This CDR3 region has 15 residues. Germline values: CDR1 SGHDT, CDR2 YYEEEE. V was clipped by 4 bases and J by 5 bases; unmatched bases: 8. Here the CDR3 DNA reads TGTGCCAGCAGCCCTCCTAGCGGGAGCCCTGAGACCCAGTACTTC. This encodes CASSPPSGSPETQYF.

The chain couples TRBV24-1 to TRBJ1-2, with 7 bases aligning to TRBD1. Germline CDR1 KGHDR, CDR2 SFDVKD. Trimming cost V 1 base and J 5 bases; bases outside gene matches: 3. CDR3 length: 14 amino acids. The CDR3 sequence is CATSDFDRAYGYTF. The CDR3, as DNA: TGTGCCACCAGTGATTTTGACAGGGCGTATGGCTACACCTTC.

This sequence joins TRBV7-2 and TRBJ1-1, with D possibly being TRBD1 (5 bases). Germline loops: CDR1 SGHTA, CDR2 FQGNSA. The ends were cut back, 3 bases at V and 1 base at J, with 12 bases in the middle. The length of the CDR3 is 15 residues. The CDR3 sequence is CASSFSAGSNTEAFF. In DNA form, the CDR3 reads TGTGCCAGCAGCTTTTCCGCAGGGTCGAACACTGAAGCTTTCTTT.

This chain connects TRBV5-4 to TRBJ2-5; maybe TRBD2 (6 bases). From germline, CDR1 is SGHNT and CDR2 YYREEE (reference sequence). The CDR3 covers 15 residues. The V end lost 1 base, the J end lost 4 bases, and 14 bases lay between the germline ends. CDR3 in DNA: TGTGCCAGCAGCTTGAGTCGCGGGGCCGGAGAGACCCAGTACTTC. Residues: CASSLSRGAGETQYF.

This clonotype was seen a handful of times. The CDR3 loop is CASSPGGVAEQYF. The CDR3, as DNA: TGTGCCAGCAGCCCTGGGGGAGTCGCCGAGCAGTACTTC. The J gene is TRBJ2-7, the V gene TRBV7-3; possibly TRBD1 or TRBD2 for D (5 bases each). The CDR3 has 13 amino acids. Trimming took 5 bases from V and 6 from J, leaving 14 bases between them. The germline V gene encodes CDR1 SGHTA and CDR2 FQGTGA.